The clone carrying this T cell receptor (beta chain) occurred a few times. The antigen remains unidentified. Both 60 Vbeta primers and 13 Jbeta primers went into the PCR. Sequencing used immunoSEQ multiplex PCR; TCRdb keeps in-frame clones, though not all of them. The repertoire has about 130,000 clones, around 79% of them found once; the top ten carry approximately 2%. Germline assignment: CDR1 LNHNV and CDR2 YYDKDF (reference sequence). There are 15 residues in the CDR3. The V end lost 4 bases, the J end lost 0 bases, and 10 bases lay between the germline ends. The data are from a study of cytomegalovirus exposure and HLA in healthy donors. Study-level findings and limits: The analysis excluded some indistinguishable V segments, including TRBV6-2 and TRBV6-3.

Sequenced input: PBMCs. The TCR comes from a woman aged 40 to 50 in good health and CMV-seropositive. V is TRBV15 and J is TRBJ2-4; D remains ambiguous. The CDR3 nucleotides read TGTGCCACCAGCAACCCCCGACTAGCCAAAAACATTCAGTACTTC. Protein sequence: CATSNPRLAKNIQYF.